The 10 T cell receptor beta chains below come from one sample, sequenced in a study of blood T cell repertoires in COVID-19 (TCRdb year 2020). Libraries were constructed by the immunoSEQ multiplex PCR assay. This is the immuneACCESS table as TCRdb keeps it, with only in-frame sequences that have V and J called. A part of the clones is gone; compared with another copy, unresolved V genes explain less than half, and the rest is unexplained. The sample table holds fewer than 200,000 clones, of which more than 70% were seen once. About 2.7% of the sample is taken by the ten largest. What was sequenced was peripheral blood. The receptor source for this set is a man aged 40-49 years with active or convalescent COVID-19.

V and J are TRBV12-3 or TRBV12-4 and TRBJ1-2; maybe TRBD1 (5 bases). The CDR3 loop spans 13 amino acids. The V and J ends lost 1 base and 6 bases respectively, with 9 bases between them. CDR3 in DNA: TGTGCCAGCAGTTTAGTGGGAGGGGATGGCTACACCTTC. It translates to CASSLVGGDGYTF.

This sequence joins TRBV28 and TRBJ1-1; TRBD1 matches at 8 bases. CDR1 and CDR2 from the germline V gene are MDHEN and SYDVKM. CDR3 length equals 14 residues. J lost 4 bases, V lost 6 bases, and 7 bases had no gene match. CDR3: CASRPRTGFTEAFF. CDR3 bases: TGTGCCAGCAGGCCCAGGACAGGGTTCACTGAAGCTTTCTTT. The entire variable domain, with the rest obtained from reference TRBV28 and TRBJ1-1, is as follows: DVKVTQSSRYLVKRTGEKVFLECVQDMDHENMFWYRQDPGLGLRLIYFSYDVKMKEKGDIPEGYSVSREKKERFSLILESASTNQTSMYLCASRPRTGFTEAFFGQGTRLTVV.

The chain couples TRBV5-4 to TRBJ2-3; no clear D. Germline V gene lookup returns CDR1 SGHNT and CDR2 YYREEE (reference sequence). V shed 4 bases and J shed 3 bases, with 21 bases lying between them. This CDR3 is 17 amino acids long. Here the CDR3 reads CASSRRPSGVGTDTQYF. The CDR3 DNA follows: TGTGCCAGCAGCCGAAGACCCTCCGGAGTTGGTACAGATACGCAGTATTTT.

The rearrangement joins TRBV28 to TRBJ1-4, with 12 bases matching TRBD1. V shed 5 bases and J 2 bases; nucleotides not matched to a gene: 6. CDR1 is MDHEN and CDR2 is SYDVKM in the germline V gene. This CDR3 has 17 amino acids. Written as DNA, the CDR3 is TGTGCCAGCAGTATCCCGGGACAGGGGGCTACTAATGAAAAACTGTTTTTT. Translation: CASSIPGQGATNEKLFF.

The V call is TRBV2, the J call TRBJ2-4; the match to TRBD2 covers 12 bases. Trimming took 6 bases from V and 7 from J; bases not matched to a gene: 7. The length of the CDR3 is 15 residues. Germline lookup yields CDR1 SNHLY and CDR2 FYNNEI. The CDR3 coding sequence is TGTGCCAGCAGCCTTACTAGCGGGGGGATGAACATTCAGTACTTC. Translation: CASSLTSGGMNIQYF.

The chain employs TRBV7-3 and TRBJ1-6; 7 bases match TRBD1. The CDR3 loop spans 14 amino acids. The junction had 5 bases not matched to a gene; V was cut back by 5 bases and J by 7 bases. The germline CDR1 and CDR2 sequences are SGHTA and FQGTGA. The CDR3 coding sequence is TGTGCCAGCAGCAGGACAGGAAGCAATTCACCCCTCCACTTT. This gives the protein CASSRTGSNSPLHF.

The rearrangement uses TRBV6-5 and TRBJ1-1; D not certain. The V end lost 8 bases, the J end lost 7 bases, and 17 bases lay between the germline ends. Germline V gene data show CDR1 as MNHEY and CDR2 as SVGAGI. The CDR3 has 13 amino acids. As DNA, the CDR3 is TGTGCCAGCCGGAGGAACCGGGAAGTTGAAGCTTTCTTT. It is translated as CASRRNREVEAFF.

The chain is built from TRBV5-6 and TRBJ1-1; weak D call: TRBD1 (6 bases). V gave up 0 bases and J gave up 11 bases, with 14 bases separating them. The V gene's germline CDR1 is SGHDT and CDR2 YYEEEE. The CDR3 extends over 13 amino acids. The CDR3 sequence: CASSLGQAPEAFF. In nucleotides, the CDR3 is TGTGCCAGCAGCTTGGGACAGGCGCCGGAGGCTTTCTTT.

This chain joins TRBV5-1 and TRBJ1-6; TRBD1 matches at 10 bases. Germline V lookup: CDR1 SGHRS, CDR2 YFSETQ. After removal of 4 bases from V and 9 bases from J, the junction contained 10 bases not matched to a gene. CDR3 length equals 16 residues. The CDR3: CASSGGQGRNGSPLHF. The CDR3 coding sequence is TGCGCCAGCAGCGGGGGACAGGGGAGGAACGGTTCACCCCTCCACTTT.

This clone was seen only a few times. The CDR3 region has the DNA TGCGCCAGCAGCTTGGGGACAGCCACTGAAGCTTTCTTT. Encoded protein: CASSLGTATEAFF. The rearrangement links TRBV5-1 to TRBJ1-1; a weak D match, TRBD1 (6 bases). There are 13 residues in the CDR3. The V end lost 0 bases, the J end lost 4 bases, and 7 bases lay between the germline ends. Germline V gene lookup returns CDR1 SGHRS and CDR2 YFSETQ.